The clone carrying this T cell receptor beta chain was seen only a few times. A sample-barcoded 5' primer and a J-beta primer mix were used in a second PCR of about 6 to 12 cycles. Each CDR3 protein gets one entry after TCRdb re-called the 5' RACE reads with MiXCR. This table holds some 1,500,000 distinct CDR3 sequences, roughly 43% found once. With each sample, at least 5 micrograms of total RNA were extracted. This specimen belongs to a study of blood T cells in healthy people across ages. This CDR3 region has 20 residues. The origin of this receptor is a woman younger than 35 in good health. Input material: blood. The chain joins TRBV21-1 to TRBJ2-3; TRBD1, the D gene given by the table, was not confirmed from the DNA. TRBV21-1 is termed a pseudogene. CDR3 amino acids: CASSNSLAVWEPTSTDTQYF. Here the CDR3 DNA reads TGTGCCAGCAGCAATTCCCTGGCGGTTTGGGAGCCCACTAGCACAGATACGCAGTATTTT.